The 28 T cell receptor beta chains listed next were all sequenced from one sample in a study of T cell responses to AZD1222 COVID-19 vaccine. Clones were sequenced by immunoSEQ multiplex PCR, and TCRdb holds only the in-frame ones, with some missing. Of approximately 150,000 clones in the sample, around 94% are singletons; the top ten hold under 6%. The source was peripheral blood, collected 28 days after the second AZD1222 dose. The receptors were gathered from an adult who received the AZD1222 COVID-19 vaccine.

The chain is built from TRBV18 and TRBJ2-2, with 7 positions matching TRBD2. The CDR3 loop spans 16 amino acids. V lost 4 bases and J lost 6; bases outside the gene matches: 11. Germline V gene lookup returns CDR1 KGHSH and CDR2 LQKENI. CDR3 DNA: TGTGCCAGCTCACACCCGGGAGGCGGATCGGCCGGGGAGCTGTTTTTT. Its protein is CASSHPGGGSAGELFF. The full variable domain, in which reference TRBV18 and TRBJ2-2 provide the parts outside the CDR3, is NAGVMQNPRHLVRRRGQEARLRCSPMKGHSHVYWYRQLPEEGLKFMVYLQKENIIDESGMPKERFSAEFPKEGPSILRIQQVVRGDSAAYFCASSHPGGGSAGELFFGEGSRLTVL.

The chain is built from TRBV3-1 (or the pseudogene TRBV3-2) and TRBJ2-1; D gene uncertain. The V and J ends lost 4 bases and 8 bases respectively, with 9 bases between them. The CDR3 extends over 12 amino acids. Germline CDR1 LGHDT, CDR2 YNNKEL (reference sequence). CDR3 sequence (DNA): TGTGCCAGCAGCCCCAGCATGGATGAGCAGTTCTTC. It yields the protein CASSPSMDEQFF.

The chain links TRBV9 to TRBJ2-7; a weak D match, TRBD2 (5 bases). The length of the CDR3 is 13 residues. Germline-derived CDR1 and CDR2 are SGDLS and YYNGEE. The germline V and J ends were trimmed by 3 bases and 7 bases, with 14 bases remaining between them. The CDR3 sequence is CASSAGSVGEQYF. The CDR3 DNA follows: TGTGCCAGCAGCGCGGGGAGCGTGGGAGAGCAGTACTTC.

The genes are TRBV14 and TRBJ1-1, with 9 bases matching TRBD1. Germline CDR1 reads SGHDN; CDR2 reads FVKESK. CDR3 length: 17 residues. Unmatched junction bases numbered 12, after V lost 4 bases and J lost 3 bases. The CDR3 region is CASSLRGQGLKDTEAFF. CDR3 nucleotides: TGTGCCAGCAGCCTTAGGGGACAGGGATTAAAAGACACTGAAGCTTTCTTT.

This chain joins TRBV7-9 and TRBJ2-7, with D perhaps matching TRBD2 (6 bases). V was shortened by 5 bases and J by 3 bases, with 17 bases between the two germline ends. The CDR3 consists of 15 residues. CDR1 and CDR2 (germline): SEHNR, FQNEAQ (reference sequence). The CDR3 bases are TGTGCCAGCAGCCGGGGGTCGGCGGAATTCTACGAGCAGTACTTC. It is translated as CASSRGSAEFYEQYF. Full variable domain (missing parts from reference TRBV7-9 and TRBJ2-7): DTGVSQNPRHKITKRGQNVTFRCDPISEHNRLYWYRQTLGQGPEFLTYFQNEAQLEKSRLLSDRFSAERPKGSFSTLEIQRTEQGDSAMYLCASSRGSAEFYEQYFGPGTRLTVT.

The chain joins TRBV28 to TRBJ1-2; D ambiguous. Germline CDR1 reads MDHEN; CDR2 reads SYDVKM. Trimming removed 2 bases from V and 7 bases from J, with 8 bases in between. The CDR3 sequence is 12 residues long. The CDR3 nucleotides read TGTGCCAGCAGTTTAACGGAGCTTGGCTACACCTTC. This codes for CASSLTELGYTF.

The chain employs TRBV23-1 and TRBJ2-1, with a tentative D call TRBD1 (6 bases). TRBV23-1 is treated as an ORF (open reading frame) with a function not yet certain. Trimming took 3 bases from V and 5 from J, leaving 17 bases between them. This CDR3 contains 16 residues. In DNA form, the CDR3 reads TGCGCCAGCAGTCAGGCGACAGGCGTTTGGCACAATGAGCAGTTCTTC. Its protein is CASSQATGVWHNEQFF.

V usage is TRBV11-2 and J usage is TRBJ2-2; a possible D gene is TRBD1 (5 bases). V dropped 4 bases and J dropped 4 bases, with 10 bases sitting between them. This CDR3 has 14 amino acids. CDR1 and CDR2 from the germline V gene are SGHAT and FQNNGV. This CDR3 reads CASSSTVLTGELFF. CDR3 DNA: TGTGCCAGCAGCTCGACAGTTCTCACCGGGGAGCTGTTTTTT.

The genes are TRBV5-5 and TRBJ1-2, with TRBD1 identical over 7 bases. Germline trimming cut 2 bases from V and 5 bases from J; bases unmatched to any gene: 6. CDR1 and CDR2 (germline): SGHKS, YYEKEE (reference sequence). The CDR3 sequence is 14 residues long. The CDR3 loop is CASSFQGGRYGYTF. CDR3 DNA: TGTGCCAGCAGCTTCCAGGGGGGACGATATGGCTACACCTTC.

The chain joins TRBV20-1 to TRBJ1-2, with D possibly matching TRBD1 (5 bases). The CDR3 totals 12 residues. V gave up 3 bases and J gave up 8 bases, with 13 bases separating them. Germline CDR1 and CDR2: DFQATT and SNEGSKA (reference sequence). The CDR3 sequence: CSASPHGGGYTF. Written as DNA, the CDR3 is TGCAGTGCTAGTCCCCACGGGGGAGGCTACACCTTC.

The rearrangement links TRBV2 to TRBJ1-5; D is undetermined. Germline values: CDR1 SNHLY, CDR2 FYNNEI. The CDR3 is made up of 16 amino acids. The V end lost 1 base, the J end lost 5 bases, and 15 bases lay between the germline ends. CDR3 amino acids: CASSEEGRSAYQPQHF. DNA for the CDR3: TGTGCCAGCAGTGAAGAAGGACGGAGCGCCTATCAGCCCCAGCATTTT.

The genes are TRBV6-5 and TRBJ2-2, with D hard to call. V lost 6 bases to trimming and J lost 7 bases, with 15 bases between them. The germline V gene has CDR1 MNHEY and CDR2 SVGAGI. The CDR3 covers 14 residues. The CDR3 is CASSHGRGGGELFF. CDR3 DNA sequence: TGTGCCAGCAGCCATGGCCGAGGCGGCGGGGAGCTGTTTTTT.

The chain has TRBV3-1 (or the pseudogene TRBV3-2) and TRBJ2-7, with 7 bases that match TRBD1. The J segment lost 1 base and the V segment lost 1 base, leaving 4 bases of the junction unmatched. The germline V gene encodes CDR1 LGHDT and CDR2 YNNKEL (reference sequence). This CDR3 region has 15 residues. CDR3: CASSQAPGQSYEQYF. In nucleotides, the CDR3 is TGTGCCAGCAGCCAAGCGCCGGGACAGTCCTACGAGCAGTACTTC.

The DNA of the CDR3 is TGTGCCAGCAGTTCCAACAGGCGCTCCTACGAGCAGTACTTC. This encodes CASSSNRRSYEQYF. V usage is TRBV27 and J usage is TRBJ2-7; the D gene is possibly TRBD1 (5 bases). This CDR3 is built from 14 residues. Trimming stripped 4 bases from V and 0 bases from J, with 10 bases between. Germline V gene lookup returns CDR1 MNHEY and CDR2 SMNVEV (reference sequence).

This chain connects TRBV11-2 to TRBJ2-1; 12 nucleotides align to TRBD2. Trimming removed 4 bases from V and 6 bases from J; junction bases left unmatched: 10. The CDR3 runs to 17 residues. Germline V gene lookup returns CDR1 SGHAT and CDR2 FQNNGV. The CDR3 here is CASSSSGRVPFGNEQFF. CDR3 in DNA: TGTGCCAGCAGCTCTAGCGGGAGGGTCCCCTTTGGCAATGAGCAGTTCTTC.

This chain links TRBV28 with TRBJ2-7; weak D call: TRBD1 (6 bases). Trimming cost V 6 bases and J 9 bases, with 18 bases left between them. The CDR3 sequence is 13 residues long. CDR1 and CDR2 from the germline V gene are MDHEN and SYDVKM. CDR3 in DNA: TGTGCCAGCAGCCTTGGACAGTCGATCGGGCAGTACTTC. It yields the protein CASSLGQSIGQYF.

The V call is TRBV28, the J call TRBJ2-7; D is possibly TRBD1 or TRBD2 (5 bases each). The V and J ends lost 6 bases and 2 bases respectively, with 14 bases between them. CDR1 and CDR2 (germline): MDHEN, SYDVKM. The CDR3 runs to 14 residues. The CDR3 DNA follows: TGTGCCAGCAGCCCTCCGGGGACGACCTACGAGCAGTACTTC. It yields the protein CASSPPGTTYEQYF.

The CDR3 loop is CASSILRASGNTIYF. CDR3 bases: TGTGCCAGTAGTATTTTGAGGGCGTCTGGAAACACCATATATTTT. V and J are TRBV19 and TRBJ1-3; no reliable D call. The germline V gene has CDR1 LNHDA and CDR2 SQIVND (reference sequence). CDR3 length: 15 amino acids. The V and J ends lost 3 bases and 1 base respectively, with 10 bases between them.

The rearrangement links TRBV2 to TRBJ2-1; 8 bases are shared with TRBD2. Trimming at V came to 6 bases and at J to 6 bases, leaving 7 bases not matched to a gene. Germline V CDR1 and CDR2: SNHLY, FYNNEI. The CDR3 is 14 residues long. In nucleotides, the CDR3 is TGTGCCAGCAGACTAGCGGTCCTCGTCAATGAGCAGTTCTTC. It encodes CASRLAVLVNEQFF.

The V call is TRBV5-4, the J call TRBJ2-7; the match to TRBD1 covers 9 bases. The germline gives CDR1 SGHNT, CDR2 YYREEE (reference sequence). The length of the CDR3 is 14 residues. V dropped 2 bases and J dropped 3; count of bases not matched to a gene: 3. CDR3 sequence (DNA): TGTGCCAGCAGCTTAGACAGGGGGGGCTACGAGCAGTACTTC. Translated, it gives CASSLDRGGYEQYF.

V is TRBV7-9 and J is TRBJ1-6; 7 bases line up with TRBD1. V lost 6 bases, J lost 7 bases, and 9 bases stayed unmatched. In germline, CDR1 is SEHNR, CDR2 FQNEAQ (reference sequence). The CDR3 runs to 15 residues. The CDR3 region is CASSLTGTANSPLHF. In DNA form, the CDR3 reads TGTGCCAGCAGTTTGACCGGGACAGCCAATTCACCCCTCCACTTT.

The V call is TRBV4-3, the J call TRBJ2-7, with 8 bases fitting TRBD1. Germline V gene lookup returns CDR1 LGHNA and CDR2 YSLEER. The CDR3 is 15 amino acids. The ends lost 0 bases at V and 6 bases at J; junction bases unmatched: 7. CDR3 in amino acids: CASSQEGRGRREQYF. CDR3 nucleotide sequence: TGCGCCAGCAGCCAAGAAGGCAGGGGGCGCCGCGAGCAGTACTTC.

The chain couples TRBV7-8 to TRBJ2-7; TRBD1 aligns across 7 bases. Germline lookup yields CDR1 SGHVS and CDR2 FQNEAQ. The CDR3 contains 16 residues. V shed 4 bases, J shed 1 base, and the junction held 10 bases outside the gene matches. CDR3 in DNA: TGTGCCAGCAGCTCTAGACGGGACAGCCCTTCCTACGAGCAGTACTTC. Translated: CASSSRRDSPSYEQYF.

This chain joins TRBV6-2 or TRBV6-3 and TRBJ1-2; D gene uncertain. CDR3 length: 13 amino acids. The germline V gene encodes CDR1 MNHEY and CDR2 SVGEGT. V was shortened by 6 bases and J by 1 base, with 9 bases between the two germline ends. CDR3 bases: TGTGCCAGCAGCCCCGGAAATAACTATGGCTACACCTTC. Protein: CASSPGNNYGYTF.

Here the CDR3 reads CASRAGGGYTF. The CDR3 DNA reads TGTGCCAGCAGAGCAGGGGGTGGCTACACCTTC. This sequence joins TRBV12-3 or TRBV12-4 and TRBJ1-2, with 7 nucleotides matching TRBD1. V shed 6 bases and J 7 bases; nucleotides not matched to a gene: 2. The CDR3 totals 11 residues.

Only a few counts were recorded for this clone. The chain recombines TRBV19 with TRBJ2-3, with D tentatively TRBD1 (5 bases). The germline V gene encodes CDR1 LNHDA and CDR2 SQIVND (reference sequence). This CDR3 comprises 14 residues. Trimming removed 5 bases at V and 2 bases at J, with 11 bases between. CDR3 in amino acids: CASSRQGATDTQYF. Written as DNA, the CDR3 is TGTGCCAGTAGTCGCCAAGGGGCCACAGATACGCAGTATTTT.

This chain uses TRBV2 with TRBJ2-7; D not resolved. V was cut by 4 bases and J by 4 bases, with 8 bases left in between. There are 12 residues in the CDR3. Looked up from germline, CDR1 is SNHLY and CDR2 is FYNNEI. The CDR3 region is CASSVGKYEQYF. The CDR3 DNA sequence: TGTGCCAGCAGTGTAGGGAAATACGAGCAGTACTTC.

The chain joins TRBV30 to TRBJ1-1, with TRBD1 matching over 8 bases. The CDR3 loop spans 12 amino acids. CDR1 GTSNPN and CDR2 SVGIG come from the germline V gene (reference sequence). V shed 3 bases, J shed 10 bases, and the junction held 7 bases outside the gene matches. The CDR3 sequence: CAWRYDRGRAFF. In DNA form, the CDR3 reads TGTGCCTGGAGGTACGACAGGGGAAGAGCTTTCTTT.